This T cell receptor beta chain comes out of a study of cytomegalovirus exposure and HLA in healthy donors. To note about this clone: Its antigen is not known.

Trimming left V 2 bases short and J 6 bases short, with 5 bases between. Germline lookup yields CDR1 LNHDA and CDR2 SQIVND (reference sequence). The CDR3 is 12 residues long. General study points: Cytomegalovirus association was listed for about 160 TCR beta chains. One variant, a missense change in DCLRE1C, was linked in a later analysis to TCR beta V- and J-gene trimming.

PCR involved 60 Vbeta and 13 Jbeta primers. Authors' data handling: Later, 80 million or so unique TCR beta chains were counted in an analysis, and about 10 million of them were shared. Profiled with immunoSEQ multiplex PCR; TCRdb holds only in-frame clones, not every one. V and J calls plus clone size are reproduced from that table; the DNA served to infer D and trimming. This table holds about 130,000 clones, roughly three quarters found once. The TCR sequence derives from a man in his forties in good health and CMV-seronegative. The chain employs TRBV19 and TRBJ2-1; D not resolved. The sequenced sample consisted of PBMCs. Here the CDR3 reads CASSIRSNEQFF. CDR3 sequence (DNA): TGTGCCAGTAGTATACGGAGCAATGAGCAGTTCTTC.